The source of this T cell receptor beta chain is a study of blood T cell repertoires in COVID-19. On the study more broadly: COVID-19 samples collected from the United States, Italy and Spain covered acute and convalescent phases. From T cells, B-cell-depleted T cells, or PBMCs came the material, which was cDNA or gDNA.

In the original analysis: Counts of nucleated cells, estimated from reference gene primer amplification, were obtained. The repertoire was sequenced with immunoSEQ multiplex PCR; TCRdb's copy has only in-frame clones and lacks some. Clonal size and the V and J genes are those of that table, whereas D and trimming came from the DNA. The sample contains 250,000 to 300,000 clones, around 81% of which appear only once. CDR3 length equals 13 residues. Per germline, CDR1 SGHNT and CDR2 YENEEA. V was clipped by 1 base and J by 6 bases, with 6 bases between them. This receptor was obtained from a woman aged 60-75 years with active or convalescent COVID-19. The sequenced sample consisted of peripheral blood. The rearrangement uses TRBV11-3 and TRBJ2-2; no reliable D call. The CDR3 bases are TGTGCCAGCAGCTTAGTTCTTGCCGGGGAGCTGTTTTTT. Its protein is CASSLVLAGELFF.